The rows below give T cell receptor beta chains drawn from one sample of a study of cytomegalovirus exposure and HLA in healthy donors. The protocol was immunoSEQ multiplex PCR, while the TCRdb copy is restricted to in-frame clones and leaves out a portion. The sample consists of about 79,000 clones, 70% to 85% of them appearing once. Sequencing used PBMCs. The source of these receptors is a man aged 35 to 55 in good health and CMV-seropositive. CDR3s include the opening cysteine and the closing phenylalanine or tryptophan. The order of the fields is J gene, D gene, clone size, V gene, CDR3 DNA, CDR3 protein. D genes are given only for firm matches. Clone size is given for some rows only: seen once, a few or many times, or a class if the clone is expanded.

TRBJ2-3	TRBD2	.	TRBV29-1	TGCAGCGCCAGCGCTAGCGGTACAGATACGCAGTATTTT	CSASASGTDTQYF
TRBJ2-2	TRBD2	.	TRBV28	TGTGCCAGCAGTTTTGCGGGAGACCCCACCGGGGAGCTGTTTTTT	CASSFAGDPTGELFF
TRBJ2-1	TRBD2	.	TRBV5-1	TGCGCCAGCAGCTTCGATAGCGGGAGATTTCCCTACAATGAGCAGTTCTTC	CASSFDSGRFPYNEQFF
TRBJ2-7	TRBD2	few	TRBV30	TGTGCCTGGAGTGTACGGGGTAGCGGGAGTTACGAGCAGTACTTC	CAWSVRGSGSYEQYF
TRBJ1-4	TRBD1	.	TRBV7-9	TGTGCCAGCAGCGTAGAGCAGGGGGCCGGTGAAAAACTGTTTTTT	CASSVEQGAGEKLFF
TRBJ2-7	TRBD2	.	TRBV7-8	TGTGCCAGCATCGCCGGACTAGCGGGAGCCGAGCAGTACTTC	CASIAGLAGAEQYF
TRBJ1-5	.	.	TRBV29-1	TGCAGCGCTTCAGAATATAGCAATCAGCCCCAGCATTTT	CSASEYSNQPQHF
TRBJ1-2	TRBD1	.	TRBV5-1	TGCGCCAGCAGATCACAGGGGAACTATGGCTACACCTTC	CASRSQGNYGYTF
TRBJ2-5	TRBD1	.	TRBV7-3	TGTGCCAGCAGCACGGGGACAGTCGGACGGACCCAGTACTTC	CASSTGTVGRTQYF
TRBJ1-2	TRBD1	.	TRBV6-5	TGTGCCAGCAGTTACTCGAGGGACAGGGACTATGGCTACACCTTC	CASSYSRDRDYGYTF
TRBJ2-3	.	.	TRBV7-6	TGTGCCAGCAGCTTAGCGGACGGGGGAGGTGCAGATACGCAGTATTTT	CASSLADGGGADTQYF
TRBJ2-7	TRBD2	.	TRBV4-3	TGCGCCAGCAGCCGGACGCTAGCGGGGCGCTCCTACGAGCAGTACTTC	CASSRTLAGRSYEQYF
TRBJ1-2	TRBD1	medium-sized	TRBV5-6	TGTGCCAGCAGCTTGGAGGCAGGGGGGAGATTGTATGGCTACACCTTC	CASSLEAGGRLYGYTF
TRBJ2-7	.	.	TRBV7-9	TGTGCCAGCAGCCAGACTCCCAGCTACGAGCAGTACTTC	CASSQTPSYEQYF
TRBJ2-3	.	few	TRBV7-2	TGTGCCAGCAGTACCACAACAGATACGCAGTATTTT	CASSTTTDTQYF
TRBJ2-3	.	once	TRBV4-3	TGCGCCAGCAGCCTAGAACTATCTCGCACAGATACGCAGTATTTT	CASSLELSRTDTQYF
TRBJ1-6	TRBD1	.	TRBV5-1	TGCGCCAGCAGCTTGGGGGACAGGGGGCCTTCACCCCTCCACTTT	CASSLGDRGPSPLHF
TRBJ1-6	TRBD1	.	TRBV7-9	TGTGCCAGCAGCAGGGACAGCTCCTATAATTCACCCCTCCACTTT	CASSRDSSYNSPLHF
TRBJ1-3	.	medium-sized	TRBV29-1	TGCAGCGTTGACGGGGCGGGGGTAGATGGAAACACCATATATTTT	CSVDGAGVDGNTIYF
TRBJ2-1	TRBD2	few	TRBV11-2	TGTGCCAGCAGCTTATTTTCTAGCGGGGCCCCATACAATGAGCAGTTCTTC	CASSLFSSGAPYNEQFF
TRBJ2-3	.	.	TRBV7-9	TGTGCCAGCAGCTTTGGCTCCTCTAGCACAGATACGCAGTATTTT	CASSFGSSSTDTQYF
TRBJ1-5	.	.	TRBV4-1	TGCGCCAGCAGCCAAGAAACAGGGTTAGGACAGCCCCAGCATTTT	CASSQETGLGQPQHF
TRBJ1-1	.	few	TRBV6-6	TGTGCCAGCAGTTACTTGCTCACAGGAATGAACACTGAAGCTTTCTTT	CASSYLLTGMNTEAFF
TRBJ1-2	.	.	TRBV10-3	TGTGCCATCAGTGATGCAGGGCGTACCGACTACACCTTC	CAISDAGRTDYTF
TRBJ2-1	.	.	TRBV28	TGTGCCAGCAGTTTAGACGGGGAGCGATGGGATGAGCAGTTCTTC	CASSLDGERWDEQFF
TRBJ2-7	TRBD1	.	TRBV28	TGTGCCAGTTGCCGCGACAGGGGGATGACCTACGAGCAGTACTTC	CASCRDRGMTYEQYF
TRBJ2-2	.	.	TRBV28	TGTGCCAGCAGTTCATTTGGGACATTGAACACCGGGGAGCTGTTTTTT	CASSSFGTLNTGELFF
TRBJ1-2	TRBD1	.	TRBV6-5	TGTGCCAGCAGTTACGAGGGGGCTGGGGTCTATGGCTACACCTTC	CASSYEGAGVYGYTF
TRBJ2-2	TRBD2	.	TRBV6-5	TGTGCCAGCGGGAGGGCCCTCGGGGAGCTGTTTTTT	CASGRALGELFF
TRBJ2-7	TRBD1	few	TRBV7-6	TGTGCCAGCAGCCCCGGGACAGGGAGCTCCTACGAGCAGTACTTC	CASSPGTGSSYEQYF
TRBJ1-5	.	.	TRBV5-5	TGTGCCAGCAGCTTTGAGTATAGCAATCAGCCCCAGCATTTT	CASSFEYSNQPQHF
TRBJ1-6	TRBD1	.	TRBV7-6	TGTGCCAGCAGCTTATTGAGGACAGGGGATTCACCCCTCCACTTT	CASSLLRTGDSPLHF
TRBJ2-1	.	few	TRBV7-6	TGTGCCAGCAGCCTAAAAGGGGACTCCTACAATGAGCAGTTCTTC	CASSLKGDSYNEQFF
TRBJ1-2	.	.	TRBV6-1	TGTGCCAGCAGTGTGGGACTTTATGGCTACACCTTC	CASSVGLYGYTF
TRBJ2-7	TRBD2	.	TRBV6-1	TGTGCCAGCAGTGAAGGGACTAGCGGGACCACCTACGAGCAGTACTTC	CASSEGTSGTTYEQYF
TRBJ1-1	.	.	TRBV28	TGTGCCAGCAGTTTGCTAGACCGCCCGGGGGTAGCTTTCTTT	CASSLLDRPGVAFF
TRBJ1-2	.	.	TRBV19	TGTGCCACGCACAGGGCCCGTGGCTACACCTTC	CATHRARGYTF
TRBJ2-1	.	.	TRBV19	TGTGCCAGTAGTTCGGTCCGCTACAATGAGCAGTTCTTC	CASSSVRYNEQFF
TRBJ2-3	.	.	TRBV18	TGTGCCAGCTCACCAGGGCAGAGTGCAGATACGCAGTATTTT	CASSPGQSADTQYF
TRBJ1-1	TRBD1	.	TRBV14	TGTGCCAGCAGCCCTGCCAGGGGGCCTTCTGAAGCTTTCTTT	CASSPARGPSEAFF
TRBJ2-5	TRBD2	.	TRBV9	TGTGCCAGCAGCGCGGGAGGTAGCGGGAGCGAGACCCAGTACTTC	CASSAGGSGSETQYF
TRBJ1-5	.	.	TRBV6-5	TGTGCCAGCGGAAGGGGTTGGAATCAGCCCCAGCATTTT	CASGRGWNQPQHF
TRBJ2-2	TRBD1	once	TRBV5-5	TGTGCCAGCAGCTCGCAACAGGGGGGCTCGAACACCGGGGAGCTGTTTTTT	CASSSQQGGSNTGELFF
TRBJ2-5	.	.	TRBV7-6	TGTGCCAGCAGCTACTCAGGGGTAGAGACCCAGTACTTC	CASSYSGVETQYF
TRBJ2-7	TRBD2	.	TRBV4-2	TGTGCCAGCAGCCAAGGGGCAGGGCGGGGGGGGCCCTACGAGCAGTACTTC	CASSQGAGRGGPYEQYF
TRBJ2-1	.	few	TRBV5-8	TGTGCCAGCAGACAGCGGCTAGACAATGAGCAGTTCTTC	CASRQRLDNEQFF
TRBJ1-5	.	few	TRBV18	TGTGCCAGCTCACTCACGGGAAGCAATCAGCCCCAGCATTTT	CASSLTGSNQPQHF
TRBJ1-1	.	.	TRBV7-9	TGTGCCAGCAGCTTAGACGGGGAGAGCAACACTGAAGCTTTCTTT	CASSLDGESNTEAFF
TRBJ2-5	.	.	TRBV5-6	TGTGCCAGCAGCTTCCGGGATCATGGGACCCAGTACTTC	CASSFRDHGTQYF
TRBJ1-2	TRBD1	.	TRBV5-1	TGCGCCAGCAGCTTGATTCCGACAGGGGACGGCTATGGCTACACCTTC	CASSLIPTGDGYGYTF
TRBJ2-7	.	.	TRBV19	TGTGCCAGTAGTATAGACCACAGAACCTACGAGCAGTACTTC	CASSIDHRTYEQYF
TRBJ1-1	TRBD1	.	TRBV9	TGTGCCAGCAGCGTAGGGACAGGCGAACATGAGGGAGCTTTCTTT	CASSVGTGEHEGAFF
TRBJ2-5	TRBD2	.	TRBV27	TGTGCCAGCAGTTTATTGAGCGGCGGGGCGGGGGGAAAAGAGACCCAGTACTTC	CASSLLSGGAGGKETQYF
TRBJ2-7	.	.	TRBV21-1	TGTGCCAGCAGCAAAGATAGTACAGGCATAGAGTCCTACGAGCAGTACTTC	CASSKDSTGIESYEQYF
TRBJ2-7	.	few	TRBV10-2	TGCGCCAGCAGTGAAACCCAGGGTTTAACCTACGAGCAGTACTTC	CASSETQGLTYEQYF